The clone carrying this T cell receptor beta chain was recorded a few times. Only in-frame clones appear in the TCRdb table, and some are missing; sequencing was by immunoSEQ multiplex PCR. The sample consists of roughly 36,000 clones, 87% of them appearing once. The CDR3 has 20 amino acids. The data belong to a study of blood T cell repertoires in COVID-19. Whole-study context: Samples of COVID-19 (acute and convalescent) were obtained from the United States, Italy and Spain.

The rearrangement links TRBV21-1 to TRBJ1-6; the table's D call of TRBD1 was not tested on the DNA. TRBV21-1 is labeled a pseudogene. This clonotype originated in a man aged 45-60 years with active or convalescent COVID-19. Sequencing was done on a sample of peripheral blood. CDR3 protein: CASSKSRGQGQASYNSPLHF. CDR3 DNA sequence: TGTGCCAGCAGCAAAAGCAGGGGACAGGGGCAGGCTAGTTATAATTCACCCCTCCACTTT.